This record covers a single TCR beta chain. This clone's antigen is unknown. No qualities accompany the bases; no much larger clone lies one base away. The sample has other DNA sequences that encode this CDR3 too. At the junction V is shortened by 0 bases and J by 1 base, with 3 bases in between. Including cysteine and phenylalanine, the CDR3 has 13 amino acids. The entry retains the CDR3 DNA only, 39 bases that are in frame from base 1. In the germline V gene, CDR1 corresponds to SGHVS and CDR2 to FNYEAQ. Libraries were made using the immunoSEQ multiplex PCR assay. A mixture of 60 forward primers for TCR Vbeta segments and 13 reverse primers for TCR Jbeta segments was used in the multiplex PCR. Amplification of the CDR3 region of rearranged TCR beta genes was performed with a multiplex PCR assay on genomic DNA. Amplified TCR beta libraries were sequenced as 87-base-pair reads on the Illumina HiSeq System. Per the original workflow: Across the 670 or so repertoires, a later analysis counted 75 million to 90 million unique TCR beta chains, some 11 million of which were shared by at least two donors. A nearest-neighbor algorithm error-corrected the raw reads and collapsed the reads into unique sequences, merging closely related sequences to remove PCR and sequencing errors. Alignment of CDR3 sequences to IMGT reference sequences was used to assign V, D and J gene segments. For a sequence to be retained, at least a six-nucleotide match to both a V gene segment and a J gene segment was required. Rearrangements were called productive when the CDR3 lacked stop codons and stayed in frame with V and J; all others were non-productive. Following IMGT convention, CDR3 was defined as the stretch from the second conserved V-encoded cysteine up to the conserved J-encoded phenylalanine. In an earlier analysis of approximately 590 of the donors, sequences lacking an unambiguous match to a single V gene segment were excluded. In an earlier analysis of several hundred of the donors, a V segment was called functional when productive rearrangements were above 56.7%, and segregating when the standard deviation between donors exceeded 5%. A statistical classification framework was built to diagnose cytomegalovirus status from the catalog of TCR beta chain sequences. In a later analysis, TCR nucleotide sequences were compared against IMGT/GENE-DB human TR gene sequences so that V and J genes could be assigned. The TCRdist pipeline was used in a later analysis to assign CDR3 sequences and most-parsimonious VDJ recombination scenarios. A later analysis defined each TCR beta chain by its CDR3 amino acid sequence plus V-gene family, and excluded reads lacking a unique V-gene family. As a way to deal with suspected cross-contamination and a sequencing artifact, a later analysis dropped nearly 600 nucleotide sequences that were highly shared and had low generation probability. In a later analysis, a clonal expansion index for each public chain was calculated from normalized within-repertoire ranks of inferred template counts. In a later analysis, generation probabilities were computed with a VDJ recombination model fitted to out-of-frame rearrangements, and the resulting probabilities were checked against IGoR. A later analysis scored TCR-TCR, TCR-HLA and TCR-CMV co-occurrence with hypergeometric tests, applying a repertoire-size bias correction to TCR pairs. False discovery rates were estimated in a later analysis by permuting HLA or CMV assignments 20 times. A later analysis grouped co-occurring TCRs with DBSCAN, adding TCRdist sequence similarity when clustering within HLA-allele-positive subsets. Repertoires with fewer than 30,000 or more than 120,000 public chains were left out of co-occurrence clustering, as were roughly five repertoires with anomalous nucleotide sharing. TCRdb carries this immuneACCESS record with in-frame sequences only. Its versions omit some clonotypes, under half of them owing to an unresolved V gene in the studies checked, with the rest unexplained. V, J and clone size are those of that table, while D and trimming were read from the DNA. Present in this sample are 200,000 to 250,000 clones, around 76% of which were seen just once. Over 5% of the sample is taken by the ten largest.

The data belong to a study of cytomegalovirus exposure and HLA in healthy donors (dated by TCRdb to about 2017). For context, the study as a whole: An earlier analysis of fewer than 750 of the donors reported approximately 280 Gb of sequence data and some 110 million unique TCR beta sequences obtained from about 180 million T cells. High-throughput TCR immunosequencing, statistical association of individual TCRs with disease status, and machine learning were combined to predict cytomegalovirus infection status. A later genetic analysis took genome-wide SNP genotypes for about three fifths of the roughly 670 donors and used that subset as a discovery cohort. All discovery cohort repertoires had been generated on a single sequencing platform. Of the approximately 400 genotyped donors, around 81% fell in the genetic ancestry cluster associated with self-reported Caucasian donors. An early release that covered several hundred HLA-typed donors contained about 300 gigabases of sequencing data and tens of millions of unique TCR sequences. In a later analysis, previously published TCR beta repertoires from fewer than 750 donors were re-analyzed and high-resolution HLA genotyping was added so that TCR occurrence patterns could be studied. The study aimed to test whether cataloging public T cell receptors could reveal signatures of past pathogen exposure. The study used immunosequencing to profile the T cell repertoires of 666 subjects and linked those repertoires to cytomegalovirus serostatus. About 5 DR-DQ haplotypes were handled as single units for association and clustering, since linkage in the cohort was strong. Across approximately 400 genotyped donors of the cohort, an average of about 240,000 unique TCR beta nucleotide sequences per donor were sequenced, and roughly 20% of those sequences were non-productive. Rather than using new phenotypic data, the later analysis identified candidate immune exposures from TCR beta sequences and from how often those sequences occurred across donors. To decide whether each TCR beta V gene segment behaved as functional or pseudogenic, an earlier analysis of fewer than 750 of the donors relied on high-throughput TCR beta sequencing. A separate validation cohort of some 130 different subjects was used in addition to the roughly 700-subject first cohort. HLA typing included class I and class II loci at four-digit resolution. Typing coverage varied by locus: roughly 629-640 donors for A, B, C, DRB1 and DQB1; some 520 for DQA1; 600 to 610 for DPA1; around 490 for DPB1. Donor age, sex, ethnicity and CMV serostatus were compiled together with the repertoire data.

The cohort was made up of approximately 670 healthy bone marrow donors. All cohort members were sampled while nominally healthy, although unrecorded immune exposures were likely present. The donor was CMV seropositive and was included in the group of 250 to 300 seropositive cohort members. Every donor gave a peripheral blood sample, and the peripheral blood mononuclear cells from that sample were used for TCR beta sequencing. The Qiagen DNeasy Blood Extraction Kit was used to extract genomic DNA from the blood cell samples. Overall results and qualifications from the work: The classifier was reported to diagnose cytomegalovirus status with high specificity and sensitivity in both the original cohort and the validation cohort. A later genetic analysis associated a missense DCLRE1C variant with V-gene and J-gene trimming of TCR beta chains, and an independent cohort replicated the association. Linkage disequilibrium might explain the correlated functional status among segregating V segments, but an unknown experimental factor could not be excluded. A later analysis found that HLA-associated TCR beta chains were more clonally expanded and had lower generation probabilities than equally common non-associated chains. According to a later analysis, TCR association rates differed among HLA loci, with DRB1 alleles showing the most associated TCRs and HLA-C alleles showing the fewest. A later analysis found that most CMV-associated TCR beta chains appeared HLA-restricted, with HLA associations seemingly driven largely by CMV exposure. A later analysis reported that several top co-occurrence clusters appeared linked to parvovirus B19, influenza, CMV and Epstein-Barr virus. The presence/absence analyses assumed that sequencing depth was roughly uniform across donors, and that assumption may not be true. A further reported finding was that TCR beta sequences accurately predicted the HLA-A and HLA-B alleles for most subjects in the first cohort. A few of the identified cytomegalovirus-associated TCR beta chains were confirmed in vitro to be specific for cytomegalovirus antigens. Assigning TCR associations to individual alleles was difficult when HLA alleles, especially DR and DQ, strongly co-occurred. A total of around 150 TCR beta chains were listed by the study as associated with cytomegalovirus. This cohort had only TCR beta chains sequenced, and the lack of alpha or paired-chain data limited which features could be detected. Some IMGT-functional V segments, including TRBV6-2 and TRBV6-3, could not be told apart with the 87-base-pair reads, so those segments were excluded. While some public TCRs were present in many individuals, most TCR sequences turned up only very rarely across donors. For the cohort, immune exposure information was limited to CMV serostatus. A cluster of highly shared sequence variants was judged likely to represent a technical artifact of the sequencing pipeline. Broadly in line with IMGT annotations, most TCR beta V segments showed up in productive rearrangements about 90% or about 30% of the time in an earlier analysis of 587 of the donors. Because counts were too low, 15 to 20 rarely observed V segments, including chromosome 9 orphons, were excluded from the earlier analysis of fewer than 650 of the donors. Because some donors lacked HLA typing at each locus, the association tests relied only on the typed subset. At a false discovery rate of 0.05, a later analysis linked some 17,000 TCR beta sequences to specific HLA alleles. It was suggested by the authors that the approach could potentially be generalized to other disease states and immunological phenotypes. In a later genetic analysis, fewer N-insertions in productive TCRs were reported among donors in an Asian-associated ancestry cluster than the approximately 710-donor mean.

This TCR was recovered from a woman aged 35 to 49 in good health and CMV-seropositive. Sequenced sample: PBMCs. The V and J genes are TRBV7-6 and TRBJ1-1; the D gene lacks a confident call. In nucleotides, the sequence is TGTGCCAGCAGCTTAGCCGGGAACACTGAAGCTTTCTTT. Its translation is CASSLAGNTEAFF.